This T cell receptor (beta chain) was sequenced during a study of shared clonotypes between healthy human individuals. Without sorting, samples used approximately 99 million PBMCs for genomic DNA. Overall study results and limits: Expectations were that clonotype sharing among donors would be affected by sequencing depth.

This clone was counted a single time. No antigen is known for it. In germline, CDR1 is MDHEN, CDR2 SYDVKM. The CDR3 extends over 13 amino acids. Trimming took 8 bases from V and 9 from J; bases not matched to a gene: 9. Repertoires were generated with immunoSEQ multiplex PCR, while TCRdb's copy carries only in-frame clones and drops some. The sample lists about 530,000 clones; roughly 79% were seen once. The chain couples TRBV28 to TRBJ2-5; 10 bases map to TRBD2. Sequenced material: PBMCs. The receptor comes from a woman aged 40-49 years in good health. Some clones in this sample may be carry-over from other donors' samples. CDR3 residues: CASRTSGRRAQYF. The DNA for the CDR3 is TGTGCCAGCCGGACTAGCGGCCGTAGGGCCCAGTACTTC.